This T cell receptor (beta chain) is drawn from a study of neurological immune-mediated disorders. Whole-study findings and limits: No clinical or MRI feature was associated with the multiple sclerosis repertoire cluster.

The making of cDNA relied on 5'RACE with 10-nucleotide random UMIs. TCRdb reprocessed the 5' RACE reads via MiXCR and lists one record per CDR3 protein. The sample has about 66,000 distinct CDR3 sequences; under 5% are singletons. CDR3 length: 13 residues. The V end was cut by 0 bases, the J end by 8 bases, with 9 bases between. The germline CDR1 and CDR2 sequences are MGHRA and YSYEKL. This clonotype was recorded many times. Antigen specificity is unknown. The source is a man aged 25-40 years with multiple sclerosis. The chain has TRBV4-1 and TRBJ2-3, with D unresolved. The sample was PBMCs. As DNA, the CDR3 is TGCGCCAGCAGCCAAGAGTCCCCGAGTACGCAGTATTTT. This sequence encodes CASSQESPSTQYF.